The 15 T cell receptor beta chains presented below share a single source sample, sequenced in a study of Ad26.COV2.S vaccination and SARS-CoV-2 variants. This sample's treatment: around 19 received Ad26.COV2.S at low or high dose, single or two shots; several received placebo; per-sample allocation not given. Specimen acquisition occurred on day 63 following the initial vaccine or placebo injection. Method: immunoSEQ multiplex PCR; TCRdb's copy keeps in-frame clones and lacks some. The table shows around 450,000 clones, with more than 75% occurring only once. The input for sequencing was peripheral blood, taken in a trial of Ad26.COV2.S vaccine versus placebo. These receptor sequences come from a person between 18 and 60 years old who received the Ad26.COV2.S COVID-19 vaccine or a placebo.

The rearrangement links TRBV7-9 to TRBJ2-7, with 9 bases fitting TRBD1. Germline values: CDR1 SEHNR, CDR2 FQNEAQ (reference sequence). The V gene end was trimmed by 5 bases and the J gene end by 2 bases; junction bases not matched to a gene: 7. CDR3 length equals 15 residues. For the CDR3, the DNA is TGTGCCAGCAGCGTTCAGACAGGGGGGGCCTACGAGCAGTACTTC. Protein product: CASSVQTGGAYEQYF. The full variable domain, rest sourced from reference TRBV7-9 and TRBJ2-7, is DTGVSQNPRHKITKRGQNVTFRCDPISEHNRLYWYRQTLGQGPEFLTYFQNEAQLEKSRLLSDRFSAERPKGSFSTLEIQRTEQGDSAMYLCASSVQTGGAYEQYFGPGTRLTVT.

Comment on this clone: The sample holds other DNA sequences that translate to the same CDR3. The rearrangement joins TRBV28 to TRBJ2-2, with a weak D call TRBD1 (6 bases). This CDR3 region has 14 residues. Per germline, CDR1 MDHEN and CDR2 SYDVKM. Deletions cut 3 bases from V and 2 bases from J, with 7 bases between. CDR3 DNA sequence: TGTGCCAGCAGTTTGACAGGCAACACCGGGGAGCTGTTTTTT. Translating gives CASSLTGNTGELFF.

The V and J genes are TRBV29-1 and TRBJ1-1, with no clear D. Germline values: CDR1 SQVTM, CDR2 ANQGSEA. The CDR3 runs to 9 residues. Trimming cost V 7 bases and J 10 bases, with 10 bases left between them. CDR3 sequence: CSANGAAFF. In nucleotides, the CDR3 is TGCAGCGCAAACGGAGCAGCTTTCTTT.

To note about this clone: The junction does not match germline at one end; this may be a read error. The chain is built from TRBV19 and TRBJ2-5; TRBD2 matches 8 bases. Germline values: CDR1 LNHDA, CDR2 SQIVND (reference sequence). This CDR3 is built from 13 residues. The chain's CDR3 is CASRIAGTETQYF. DNA for the CDR3: TGTGCCAGTAGAATAGCGGGGACAGAGACCCAGTACTTC. Full variable domain (rest looked up from reference TRBV19 and TRBJ2-5): DGGITQSPKYLFRKEGQNVTLSCEQNLNHDAMYWYRQDPGQGLRLIYYSQIVNDFQKGDIAEGYSVSREKKESFPLTVTSAQKNPTAFYLCASRIAGTETQYFGPGTRLLVL.

The chain joins TRBV10-3 to TRBJ1-2, with D possibly matching TRBD1 (5 bases). The V gene's germline CDR1 is ENHRY and CDR2 SYGVKD. V was clipped by 5 bases and J by 2 bases, with 9 bases between them. This CDR3 is built from 13 residues. Here the CDR3 reads CAISSGPNYGYTF. Written as DNA, the CDR3 is TGTGCCATCAGTTCAGGGCCCAACTATGGCTACACCTTC.

This clone appeared a few times. The genes are TRBV7-2 and TRBJ2-7, with D perhaps matching TRBD2 (5 bases). CDR3 length: 15 residues. V lost 2 bases, J lost 2 bases, and 13 bases lay in between. CDR1 is SGHTA, CDR2 FQGNSA, per germline. In DNA, the CDR3 is TGTGCCAGCAGCTTACCCGGCGGGCCAGCCTACGAGCAGTACTTC. This translates into CASSLPGGPAYEQYF.

The chain links TRBV4-3 to TRBJ2-3, with 16 bases fitting TRBD2. Germline V gives CDR1 LGHNA, CDR2 YSLEER. The V and J ends lost 1 base and 5 bases, in that order; junction bases with no gene match: 12. This CDR3 region has 20 residues. The CDR3 is CASSQAGTSGGAMGGDTQYF. As DNA, the CDR3 is TGCGCCAGCAGCCAAGCTGGGACTAGCGGGGGGGCCATGGGAGGAGATACGCAGTATTTT.

The V and J genes are TRBV11-3 and TRBJ2-7; D gene unclear. Germline loops: CDR1 SGHNT, CDR2 YENEEA. V lost 0 bases to trimming and J lost 3 bases, with 6 bases between them. The CDR3 has 13 residues. The CDR3 DNA reads as TGTGCCAGCAGCTTAGAAACAGACTACGAGCAGTACTTC. Encoded protein: CASSLETDYEQYF.

The gene calls are TRBV5-6 and TRBJ2-7; 12 nucleotides align to TRBD1. V trimming: 4 bases; J trimming: 4 bases; junction bases outside the gene matches: 6. CDR3 length equals 15 residues. Per the germline V gene, CDR1 is SGHDT and CDR2 is YYEEEE. The CDR3 DNA sequence: TGTGCCAGCAGCCCCCGGGACAGGGGGCGATACGAGCAGTACTTC. This codes for CASSPRDRGRYEQYF. Full variable domain (remainder filled in from reference TRBV5-6 and TRBJ2-7): DAGVTQSPTHLIKTRGQQVTLRCSPKSGHDTVSWYQQALGQGPQFIFQYYEEEERQRGNFPDRFSGHQFPNYSSELNVNALLLGDSALYLCASSPRDRGRYEQYFGPGTRLTVT.

The chain is built from TRBV28 and TRBJ2-3; 8 nucleotides align to TRBD1. This CDR3 is 14 amino acids long. Germline CDR1 MDHEN, CDR2 SYDVKM. V gave up 3 bases and J gave up 4 bases; unmatched junction bases: 3. CDR3 in amino acids: CASSLYRGADTQYF. CDR3 bases: TGTGCCAGCAGTTTGTACAGGGGGGCAGATACGCAGTATTTT.

DNA for the CDR3: TGCGCCAGCAGTGAACGACGGGAAGTTGTAGGGACCTTC. Its protein is CASSERREVVGTF. The rearrangement uses TRBV10-2 and TRBJ1-2; D remains ambiguous. CDR1 WSHSY and CDR2 SAAADI come from the germline V gene. V lost 3 bases to trimming and J lost 14 bases, with 19 bases between them. The CDR3 runs to 13 residues.

The chain recombines TRBV19 with TRBJ2-3; D is ambiguous. Trimming removed 5 bases from V and 0 bases from J, with 6 bases in between. Germline V gene lookup returns CDR1 LNHDA and CDR2 SQIVND (reference sequence). The CDR3 covers 13 residues. CDR3: CASSDTSTDTQYF. In DNA, the CDR3 is TGTGCCAGTAGTGATACTAGCACAGATACGCAGTATTTT.

The chain uses TRBV10-1 and TRBJ2-2; D is perhaps TRBD2 (6 bases). This CDR3 is 17 amino acids long. Trimming cost V 0 bases and J 2 bases, with 13 bases left between them. In germline, CDR1 is WNHNN, CDR2 SYGVQD (reference sequence). The CDR3 region is CASSESNVGGNTGELFF. CDR3 nucleotides: TGCGCCAGCAGTGAGTCGAATGTGGGGGGAAACACCGGGGAGCTGTTTTTT.

The chain carries TRBV6-2 or TRBV6-3 and TRBJ1-5; 10 bases agree with TRBD1. J gave up 1 base and V 1 base, and 7 bases lay outside the gene matches. The CDR3 covers 18 residues. Germline assignment: CDR1 MNHEY and CDR2 SVGEGT. The CDR3 loop is CASSYLQGQGLSNQPQHF. CDR3 in DNA: TGTGCCAGCAGTTACTTGCAGGGACAGGGGTTAAGCAATCAGCCCCAGCATTTT.

V usage is TRBV7-9 and J usage is TRBJ2-1, with 8 bases lining up with TRBD1. The CDR3 loop spans 15 amino acids. Germline V gene data show CDR1 as SEHNR and CDR2 as FQNEAQ (reference sequence). V lost 3 bases and J lost 9; bases outside the gene matches: 10. The CDR3: CASSLQGARVFEQFF. The CDR3, as DNA: TGTGCCAGCAGCTTGCAGGGGGCCCGGGTTTTTGAGCAGTTCTTC.